One sample yielded the 31 T cell receptor beta chains listed below, sequenced in a study of blood T cell repertoires in COVID-19. Clones were read by immunoSEQ multiplex PCR, and TCRdb kept only the in-frame ones, dropping some. The sample has approximately 220,000 clones, around 80% seen once; the top ten hold around 25%. The sample comprised peripheral blood. Receptors were obtained from a man in his forties with acute or convalescent COVID-19.

The V and J genes are TRBV28 and TRBJ1-5; TRBD1 might be the D (5 bases). Germline CDR1 reads MDHEN; CDR2 reads SYDVKM. The CDR3 runs to 14 residues. The V gene lost 9 bases and the J gene lost 1 base, with 13 bases spanning the gap. The CDR3 coding sequence is TGTGCCAGTGGCGGGGGAGTAAGCAATCAGCCCCAGCATTTT. Encoded protein: CASGGGVSNQPQHF.

The rearrangement uses TRBV7-9 and TRBJ2-7; the match to TRBD1 covers 11 bases. The germline CDR1 and CDR2 sequences are SEHNR and FQNEAQ (reference sequence). V lost 1 base, J lost 4 bases, and 3 bases stayed unmatched. The CDR3 runs to 15 residues. Written as DNA, the CDR3 is TGTGCCAGCAGCTTAGGGACAGGGGGCCTGTACGAGCAGTACTTC. Translating gives CASSLGTGGLYEQYF.

The V gene is TRBV14, the J gene TRBJ2-1; 7 positions match TRBD2. Germline V lookup: CDR1 SGHDN, CDR2 FVKESK. V trimming: 1 base; J trimming: 8 bases; junction bases outside the gene matches: 8. This CDR3 contains 15 residues. CDR3 sequence (DNA): TGTGCCAGCAGCCAAGTCGCGGGAGCTTCTGATGAGCAGTTCTTC. The encoded protein is CASSQVAGASDEQFF.

The rearrangement uses TRBV27 and TRBJ2-7; 13 nucleotides align to TRBD2. Losses at the gene ends were 4 bases for V and 3 bases for J; bases not matched to a gene: 9. Germline-derived CDR1 and CDR2 are MNHEY and SMNVEV (reference sequence). The CDR3 contains 17 residues. CDR3 DNA sequence: TGTGCCAGCAGTTCCCCGGGACTAGCGGGACCGGGCTACGAGCAGTACTTC. As protein: CASSSPGLAGPGYEQYF.

This chain uses TRBV27 with TRBJ1-6; D is ambiguous. Germline V gives CDR1 MNHEY, CDR2 SMNVEV (reference sequence). The CDR3 has 15 amino acids. V was shortened by 4 bases and J by 1 base, with 8 bases between the two germline ends. CDR3 amino acids: CASSSSRSYNSPLHF. The CDR3 coding sequence is TGTGCCAGCAGTTCCTCCAGGTCCTATAATTCACCCCTCCACTTT.

V is TRBV4-3 and J is TRBJ1-6; 8 nucleotides agree with TRBD1. The CDR3 sequence is 14 residues long. V lost 5 bases, J lost 8 bases, and 5 bases stayed unmatched. Germline V CDR1 and CDR2: LGHNA, YSLEER. CDR3 protein: CASSLQGGDSPLHF. The CDR3 region has the DNA TGCGCCAGCAGCTTACAGGGGGGAGATTCACCCCTCCACTTT.

This rearrangement joins TRBV30 to TRBJ2-2; D remains ambiguous. The CDR3 totals 14 residues. Germline CDR1 GTSNPN, CDR2 SVGIG (reference sequence). The V gene lost 0 bases and the J gene lost 3 bases, with 8 bases spanning the gap. CDR3 sequence: CAWSVRRYTGELFF. As DNA, the CDR3 is TGTGCCTGGAGTGTACGGAGATACACCGGGGAGCTGTTTTTT.

By sample fraction, this clone is medium-sized. This sample also contains other DNA sequences that code for the same CDR3. The chain has TRBV4-1 and TRBJ1-5, with 9 bases that match TRBD1. V gave up 4 bases and J gave up 6 bases; unmatched junction bases: 7. This CDR3 spans 15 amino acids. From germline, CDR1 is MGHRA and CDR2 YSYEKL. For the CDR3, the DNA is TGCGCCAGCAGCCCCACAGGGGGCCCGAGTCAGCCCCAGCATTTT. It is translated as CASSPTGGPSQPQHF.

The V and J genes are TRBV28 and TRBJ1-1; D is ambiguous. The V end was cut by 1 base, the J end by 6 bases, with 9 bases between. CDR1 and CDR2 (germline): MDHEN, SYDVKM. The length of the CDR3 is 13 residues. Here the CDR3 reads CASSLLRRAEAFF. For the CDR3, the DNA is TGTGCCAGCAGTTTATTAAGACGGGCTGAAGCTTTCTTT. The full variable domain, completed using reference TRBV28 and TRBJ1-1, is DVKVTQSSRYLVKRTGEKVFLECVQDMDHENMFWYRQDPGLGLRLIYFSYDVKMKEKGDIPEGYSVSREKKERFSLILESASTNQTSMYLCASSLLRRAEAFFGQGTRLTVV.

CDR3: CASRYLQGPQETQYF. CDR3 in DNA: TGTGCCAGCAGATATCTACAGGGGCCCCAAGAGACCCAGTACTTC. The rearrangement uses TRBV6-1 and TRBJ2-5; TRBD1 matches 7 bases. The J segment lost 1 base and the V segment lost 6 bases, leaving 8 bases of the junction unmatched. The germline V gene encodes CDR1 MNHNS and CDR2 SASEGT. This CDR3 region has 15 residues.

This chain links TRBV3-1 (or the pseudogene TRBV3-2) with TRBJ1-4, with 11 positions matching TRBD1. Germline V gene lookup returns CDR1 LGHDT and CDR2 YNNKEL (reference sequence). The CDR3 spans 16 residues. With 2 bases clipped from V and 7 bases from J, the junction kept 6 bases outside the gene matches. Written as DNA, the CDR3 is TGTGCCAGCAGCCAAAGAGGGACAGGGGGTAGTGAAAAACTGTTTTTT. Translation: CASSQRGTGGSEKLFF.

The V and J genes are TRBV7-2 and TRBJ1-1; possible D gene TRBD1, 5 bases. The CDR3 consists of 16 residues. Germline V gives CDR1 SGHTA, CDR2 FQGNSA. Trimming cost V 3 bases and J 4 bases, with 18 bases left between them. CDR3 sequence reads: CASSFLLGGGGTEAFF. CDR3 coding DNA: TGTGCCAGCAGCTTCCTCCTGGGGGGGGGAGGCACTGAAGCTTTCTTT.

The rearrangement uses TRBV9 and TRBJ2-7, with TRBD2 identical over 7 bases. V shed 4 bases and J 12 bases; nucleotides not matched to a gene: 19. The CDR3 spans 15 residues. The germline gives CDR1 SGDLS, CDR2 YYNGEE. In nucleotides, the CDR3 is TGTGCCAGCAGCCCCTTGGGGGGGATCGACTACCAACCGTACTTC. Protein: CASSPLGGIDYQPYF.

As regards this clone: Different DNA sequences within this sample yield the same CDR3. The chain joins TRBV11-3 to TRBJ1-1; tentative D call: TRBD1 (6 bases). The V end lost 1 base, the J end lost 5 bases, and 8 bases lay between the germline ends. CDR3 length: 13 residues. Per germline, CDR1 SGHNT and CDR2 YENEEA. This chain's CDR3 is CASSLGRGTEAFF. DNA of the CDR3: TGTGCCAGCAGCTTAGGCAGGGGAACTGAAGCTTTCTTT.

This clone was seen more than once but under ten times. This chain connects TRBV30 to TRBJ1-2; 9 bases align to TRBD1. The germline CDR1 and CDR2 sequences are GTSNPN and SVGIG (reference sequence). The CDR3 has 12 residues. The ends lost 5 bases at V and 2 bases at J; junction bases unmatched: 0. DNA for the CDR3: TGTGCCTGGGGACAGGGGAACTATGGCTACACCTTC. This gives the protein CAWGQGNYGYTF.

The chain has TRBV5-4 and TRBJ2-1; no clear D. V was pared by 4 bases and J by 0 bases, with 5 bases between. The CDR3 is 13 amino acids. From germline, CDR1 is SGHNT and CDR2 YYREEE (reference sequence). CDR3 sequence reads: CASSPLSYNEQFF. CDR3 bases: TGTGCCAGCAGCCCTCTCTCCTACAATGAGCAGTTCTTC.

A single count supports this clone. The CDR3 region is CASSFESSVPFF. DNA for the CDR3: TGCGCCAGCAGCTTCGAATCCAGCGTACCTTTCTTT. This chain links TRBV5-1 with TRBJ1-1; D is unresolved. The CDR3 loop spans 12 amino acids. Looked up from germline, CDR1 is SGHRS and CDR2 is YFSETQ. Trimming cost V 2 bases and J 12 bases, with 14 bases left between them.

The genes are TRBV6-5 and TRBJ1-3; D uncertain. The CDR3 spans 13 residues. V dropped 8 bases and J dropped 4 bases, with 12 bases sitting between them. Per germline, CDR1 MNHEY and CDR2 SVGAGI. CDR3 region: CASGRGEGNTIYF. CDR3 sequence (DNA): TGTGCCAGCGGACGGGGTGAAGGAAACACCATATATTTT.

The rearrangement uses TRBV29-1 and TRBJ2-2; a possible D gene is TRBD2 (5 bases). The CDR3 spans 15 residues. The V and J ends lost 4 bases and 2 bases respectively, with 14 bases between them. Per the germline V gene, CDR1 is SQVTM and CDR2 is ANQGSEA. This chain's CDR3 is CSVVSSSGNTGELFF. The CDR3 nucleotides are TGCAGCGTTGTCTCGTCCAGCGGAAACACCGGGGAGCTGTTTTTT.

V gene TRBV6-5 combines with J gene TRBJ2-7, with D maybe TRBD1 (6 bases). Germline V gives CDR1 MNHEY, CDR2 SVGAGI. This CDR3 is 12 amino acids long. Trimming removed 8 bases at V and 5 bases at J, with 13 bases between. The CDR3 here is CASGYREHEQYF. CDR3 DNA: TGTGCCAGCGGCTACAGGGAACACGAGCAGTACTTC.

V is TRBV14 and J is TRBJ2-3; 9 bases align to TRBD2. The CDR3 is 17 residues long. Germline CDR1 reads SGHDN; CDR2 reads FVKESK. The V segment lost 2 bases and the J segment 2 bases; nucleotides outside the gene matches: 8. The CDR3 reads CASSQQRGRGYTDTQYF. The CDR3 bases are TGTGCCAGCAGCCAACAGCGCGGGAGGGGGTACACAGATACGCAGTATTTT.

This sequence joins TRBV3-1 (or the pseudogene TRBV3-2) and TRBJ2-2; TRBD1 might be the D (6 bases). The CDR3 spans 14 residues. The germline gives CDR1 LGHDT, CDR2 YNNKEL (reference sequence). Trimming took off 6 bases at V and 0 bases at J, with 8 bases between the two ends. CDR3 in DNA: TGTGCCAGCAGAAGGACAGCGAACACCGGGGAGCTGTTTTTT. Amino acids: CASRRTANTGELFF.

The chain has TRBV7-9 and TRBJ2-5, with TRBD2 identical over 7 bases. Germline trimming cut 1 base from V and 0 bases from J; bases unmatched to any gene: 11. The CDR3 extends over 18 amino acids. Germline CDR1 reads SEHNR; CDR2 reads FQNEAQ (reference sequence). CDR3 protein: CASSLGAVVAGDQETQYF. Here the CDR3 DNA reads TGTGCCAGCAGCTTAGGAGCAGTGGTTGCGGGAGACCAAGAGACCCAGTACTTC.

V usage is TRBV6-1 and J usage is TRBJ1-6, with 11 bases aligning to TRBD1. The germline V gene encodes CDR1 MNHNS and CDR2 SASEGT. V shed 5 bases and J 8 bases; nucleotides not matched to a gene: 5. The CDR3 runs to 15 residues. The CDR3 spells CASSRPGQGDSPLHF. CDR3 nucleotides: TGTGCCAGCAGTAGACCGGGACAGGGGGATTCACCCCTCCACTTT.

The chain employs TRBV4-1 and TRBJ1-2; D is possibly TRBD1 (6 bases). V shed 2 bases and J shed 2 bases, with 15 bases lying between them. Germline assignment: CDR1 MGHRA and CDR2 YSYEKL. There are 16 residues in the CDR3. As DNA, the CDR3 is TGCGCCAGCAGCCAACCCTACCGGGACACGAACTATGGCTACACCTTC. This sequence encodes CASSQPYRDTNYGYTF.

The chain joins TRBV4-1 to TRBJ2-3, with TRBD2 matching 15 bases. The junction had 1 base not matched to a gene; V was cut back by 4 bases and J by 5 bases. This CDR3 is built from 15 residues. CDR1 is MGHRA and CDR2 is YSYEKL in the germline V gene. CDR3 amino acids: CASSLGLAGGDTQYF. DNA for the CDR3: TGCGCCAGCAGCCTGGGACTAGCGGGGGGAGATACGCAGTATTTT.

There are a few counts of this clone. This chain links TRBV6-1 with TRBJ2-7; D is uncertain. This CDR3 has 13 residues. Trimming removed 3 bases from V and 7 bases from J, with 13 bases in between. Germline V CDR1 and CDR2: MNHNS, SASEGT. The CDR3 bases are TGTGCCAGCAGTGAGTCGTGGCTGACTGAGCAGTACTTC. This translates into CASSESWLTEQYF.

CDR3 sequence reads: CASSPQGTYGYTF. CDR3 sequence (DNA): TGTGCCAGCAGCCCCCAGGGCACCTATGGCTACACCTTC. The chain combines TRBV7-8 with TRBJ1-2; D is perhaps TRBD1 (5 bases). With 5 bases removed from V and 4 bases from J, the gap between germline ends came to 11 bases. This CDR3 has 13 amino acids. Germline CDR1 and CDR2: SGHVS and FQNEAQ.

The V gene is TRBV7-9, the J gene TRBJ1-6, with 7 bases that match TRBD1. V lost 2 bases, J lost 11 bases, and 6 bases stayed unmatched. The length of the CDR3 is 14 residues. CDR1 is SEHNR, CDR2 FQNEAQ, per germline (reference sequence). CDR3 bases: TGTGCCAGCAGCTTACCAGGGGGGACCGCACCCCTCCACTTT. Translation gives CASSLPGGTAPLHF.

J is TRBJ1-5 and V is TRBV6-5, with 10 bases aligning to TRBD1. This CDR3 spans 13 amino acids. With V trimmed by 6 bases and J by 6 bases, 2 bases remained unmatched. Germline CDR1 reads MNHEY; CDR2 reads SVGAGI. The CDR3, as DNA: TGTGCCAGCAGGGGGACAGGGGTTCAGCCCCAGCATTTT. It is translated as CASRGTGVQPQHF.

This clone was counted a few times. The chain recombines TRBV15 with TRBJ2-1; D is perhaps TRBD2 (5 bases). From germline, CDR1 is LNHNV and CDR2 YYDKDF (reference sequence). The CDR3 has 16 amino acids. Deletions cut 5 bases from V and 0 bases from J, with 14 bases between. The chain's CDR3 is CATSEPGDSSYNEQFF. The CDR3 DNA is TGTGCCACCAGCGAACCCGGGGATAGCTCCTACAATGAGCAGTTCTTC.